A single sample is the source of the 8 T cell receptor beta chains below, sequenced in a study of blood T cells in healthy people across ages. Next came a second PCR, run for about 6 to 11 cycles, which used a sample-barcoded 5' primer along with a J-beta primer mix. TCRdb re-analysed the 5' RACE reads in MiXCR, keeping a single row per CDR3 protein. The sample includes approximately 900,000 distinct CDR3 sequences, around 49% of them seen just once. Sequencing was carried out using blood. These TCRs come from a man aged 25 to 40 in good health.

Concerning this clonotype: A junction end diverges from the germline sequence, so it may reflect a read error. The chain combines TRBV6-4 with TRBJ2-5, with a tentative D call TRBD2 (6 bases). Per the germline V gene, CDR1 is MRHNA and CDR2 is SNTAGT. The CDR3 consists of 13 residues. The CDR3 loop reads CATASGPGETLYF. CDR3 in DNA: TGTGCCACCGCCTCCGGACCGGGGGAGACCCTGTACTTC.

This clonotype was recorded many times. The chain combines TRBV29-1 with TRBJ1-5; TRBD1 matches 9 bases. From germline, CDR1 is SQVTM and CDR2 ANQGSEA. The CDR3 sequence is 13 residues long. The V and J ends lost 6 bases and 4 bases, in that order; junction bases with no gene match: 4. DNA for the CDR3: TGCAGCGTCGGACAGGGGTTGAATCAGCCCCAGCATTTT. Its translation: CSVGQGLNQPQHF.

This clonotype came up a few times. The V gene is TRBV20-1, the J gene TRBJ2-7, with 7 bases fitting TRBD1. CDR1 and CDR2 from the germline V gene are DFQATT and SNEGSKA (reference sequence). The CDR3 spans 12 residues. The trim removed 4 bases at V and 3 bases at J, leaving 3 bases unmatched. This CDR3 reads CSATNRGYEQYF. DNA for the CDR3: TGCAGTGCTACAAACAGGGGCTACGAGCAGTACTTC.

The rearrangement uses TRBV4-3 and TRBJ2-3, with D possibly being TRBD2 (6 bases). This CDR3 is 17 amino acids long. CDR1 and CDR2 (germline): LGHNA, YSLEER. Trimming left V 1 base short and J 3 bases short, with 17 bases between. In nucleotides, the CDR3 is TGCGCCAGCAGCCAAGCCCAGAGGGGCCGGGGGACAGATACGCAGTATTTT. As protein: CASSQAQRGRGTDTQYF.

The rearrangement links TRBV4-1 to TRBJ2-3; 13 bases match TRBD2. V trimming: 3 bases; J trimming: 4 bases; junction bases outside the gene matches: 4. The CDR3 consists of 16 residues. Germline values: CDR1 MGHRA, CDR2 YSYEKL. The chain's CDR3 is CASSHLLAGGADTQYF. The CDR3 coding sequence is TGCGCCAGCAGCCACCTACTAGCGGGGGGGGCAGATACGCAGTATTTT.

The CDR3 is CAWDTGGALGYTF. In DNA form, the CDR3 reads TGTGCCTGGGATACAGGGGGCGCGTTGGGCTACACCTTC. The chain uses TRBV30 and TRBJ1-2, with 9 nucleotides matching TRBD1. CDR1 and CDR2 from the germline V gene are GTSNPN and SVGIG (reference sequence). The J segment lost 8 bases and the V segment lost 5 bases, leaving 9 bases of the junction unmatched. The length of the CDR3 is 13 residues.

This clonotype was counted between two and nine times. The J gene is TRBJ2-7, the V gene TRBV30, with D hard to call. The germline CDR1 and CDR2 sequences are GTSNPN and SVGIG (reference sequence). Trimming stripped 1 base from V and 0 bases from J, with 7 bases between. The CDR3 loop spans 13 amino acids. The CDR3 DNA sequence: TGTGCCTGGAGTGGTCAACGCTCCTACGAGCAGTACTTC. It yields the protein CAWSGQRSYEQYF.

To note about this clonotype: Given a much more abundant clone one base away, this may be a read error. The chain couples TRBV27 to TRBJ2-3, with 8 bases fitting TRBD2. V shed 5 bases and J 4 bases; nucleotides not matched to a gene: 11. This CDR3 spans 16 amino acids. The germline CDR1 and CDR2 sequences are MNHEY and SMNVEV (reference sequence). DNA of the CDR3: TGTGCCAGCAGTCCGAAAGCCGGGGGGGGTGCAGATACGCAGTATTTT. It specifies CASSPKAGGGADTQYF.